This entry features one T cell receptor (beta chain) sequence. CDR3 regions were amplified by Arm-PCR using iRepertoire HTBI primers to build TCR beta libraries. In the authors' methods: Across the samples, identification revealed 55 to 75 TRBV and 14 TRBJ segments. TCRdb reprocessed the multiplex PCR reads via MiXCR and lists one record per CDR3 protein. In this record, the V and J calls reflect TCRdb's handling and not the investigators' own analysis. The sample holds around 420,000 distinct CDR3 sequences; about a sixth are singletons and the top ten take about 24%. These data come from a study of regulatory T cells in long-lasting Graves disease. Study information: Newly diagnosed Graves' patients had under 3 months of antithyroid drugs.

Sample time point: newly diagnosed GD, antithyroid drugs for less than 3 months. The TCR library was made from RNA that had been extracted from PBMCs in TRIzol. The receptor's source is a female donor with Graves disease. Source: peripheral blood mononuclear cells (PBMCs), taken at new diagnosis, from a patient treated with antithyroid drugs.

Here the CDR3 DNA reads TGTGCCAGCAGCCCGGGAGGGTTAGCCTCCGAGCAGTACTTC. This translates into CASSPGGLASEQYF. The chain combines TRBV7-2 with TRBJ2-7; 8 bases are shared with TRBD2. This CDR3 is 14 amino acids long. Trimming removed 5 bases from V and 6 bases from J; junction bases left unmatched: 9. Germline V gene data show CDR1 as SGHTA and CDR2 as FQGNSA.